The sequence of this TCR beta chain was determined in a study of shared clonotypes between healthy human individuals. A remark on this clone: Its antigen remains unidentified.

CDR1 and CDR2 from the germline V gene are MDHEN and SYDVKM. Trimming removed 3 bases from V and 7 bases from J, with 15 bases in between. The CDR3 runs 14 residues. Study outcomes and limitations: The four-donor shared clonotypes exceeded non-shared clonotypes in generation probability, with non-shared ones scoring lower. Sharing across a few donors was seen in 4.5% to 5.5% of naive CD4 clonotypes.

Data came from immunoSEQ multiplex PCR; TCRdb stores just in-frame clones and leaves some out. Here the sample spans 2 million to 2.5 million clones, around 93% being singletons. This chain links TRBV28 with TRBJ1-1; the D gene is possibly TRBD1 (6 bases). Sequences were obtained from naive CD4+ T cells from PBMCs. Described subset: CD45RA+ positively selected. The receptor was derived from a man aged 18-30 years in good health. Some clones in this sample may be carry-over from other donors' samples. The CDR3 DNA follows: TGTGCCAGCAGTTTTAGGGGGGGGCGTATTGAAGCTTTCTTT. It translates to CASSFRGGRIEAFF. Based on the CDR3 plus reference TRBV28 and TRBJ1-1, the full variable domain is DVKVTQSSRYLVKRTGEKVFLECVQDMDHENMFWYRQDPGLGLRLIYFSYDVKMKEKGDIPEGYSVSREKKERFSLILESASTNQTSMYLCASSFRGGRIEAFFGQGTRLTVV.